This passage covers 17 T cell receptor beta chains from one sample sequenced in a study of technical replicates of blood from a handful of donors. TCRdb's copy holds only in-frame clones and misses some; the assay was immunoSEQ multiplex PCR. Here the sample spans about 73,000 clones, 90% being singletons. Sequenced input: PBMCs. The source of these receptors is a human donor in good health. Some clones in this sample may be carry-over from other donors' samples.

The chain has TRBV29-1 and TRBJ2-1; TRBD2 might be the D (5 bases). The germline CDR1 and CDR2 sequences are SQVTM and ANQGSEA. The CDR3 spans 13 residues. V gave up 4 bases and J gave up 0 bases, with 7 bases separating them. The CDR3 nucleotides read TGCAGCGTTGTTGGGAGCTCCTACAATGAGCAGTTCTTC. Protein product: CSVVGSSYNEQFF.

The V gene is TRBV5-6, the J gene TRBJ1-4; 7 bases line up with TRBD1. Germline CDR1 is SGHDT and CDR2 is YYEEEE. Trimming removed 0 bases from V and 7 bases from J; junction bases left unmatched: 6. The CDR3 is 15 amino acids. As DNA, the CDR3 is TGTGCCAGCAGCTTGGCCGGGGGGGACAGTGAAAAACTGTTTTTT. Protein sequence: CASSLAGGDSEKLFF.

This chain uses TRBV6-5 with TRBJ1-2, with D hard to call. Germline V lookup: CDR1 MNHEY, CDR2 SVGAGI. The CDR3 covers 11 residues. The V end lost 2 bases, the J end lost 8 bases, and 6 bases lay between the germline ends. The CDR3 is CASSYGSGYTF. Written as DNA, the CDR3 is TGTGCCAGCAGTTACGGGAGCGGCTACACCTTC.

This clone was seen only a few times. CDR3 region: CSPAGPTEAFF. In DNA form, the CDR3 reads TGCTCACCTGCGGGGCCCACTGAAGCTTTCTTT. The V gene is TRBV20-1, the J gene TRBJ1-1; TRBD1 might be the D (5 bases). Germline V CDR1 and CDR2: DFQATT, SNEGSKA (reference sequence). This CDR3 is 11 amino acids long.

This sequence joins TRBV30 and TRBJ1-6, with D perhaps matching TRBD1 (6 bases). Looked up from germline, CDR1 is GTSNPN and CDR2 is SVGIG (reference sequence). V lost 5 bases to trimming and J lost 5 bases, with 13 bases between them. This CDR3 has 14 amino acids. The CDR3 DNA is TGTGCCTGGGTGAAAAACAGGGATAATTCACCCCTCCACTTT. Translating gives CAWVKNRDNSPLHF.

The chain uses TRBV28 and TRBJ2-1, with TRBD2 identical over 8 bases. The V segment lost 7 bases and the J segment 10 bases; nucleotides outside the gene matches: 12. The CDR3 runs 14 residues. Germline CDR1 and CDR2: MDHEN and SYDVKM. The CDR3 sequence: CASISTSAKLEQFF. CDR3 nucleotides: TGTGCCAGCATTTCGACTAGCGCAAAACTAGAGCAGTTCTTC.

CDR3 loop: CASSPPPLRQLYNEQFF. In DNA, the CDR3 is TGTGCCAGCAGTCCTCCACCGCTCCGACAGCTGTACAATGAGCAGTTCTTC. The V call is TRBV27, the J call TRBJ2-1, with D maybe TRBD1 (5 bases). Trimming stripped 5 bases from V and 4 bases from J, with 21 bases between. Germline V gives CDR1 MNHEY, CDR2 SMNVEV (reference sequence). The CDR3 is made up of 17 amino acids.

The CDR3: CAISTSVISSGANVLTF. The CDR3 DNA sequence: TGTGCCATCTCGACTAGCGTCATAAGCTCTGGGGCCAACGTCCTGACTTTC. The genes are TRBV10-3 and TRBJ2-6; 8 positions match TRBD2. The CDR3 covers 17 residues. With V trimmed by 8 bases and J by 0 bases, 9 bases remained unmatched. CDR1 and CDR2 (germline): ENHRY, SYGVKD.

The gene calls are TRBV4-2 and TRBJ1-1; tentative D call: TRBD1 (6 bases). V lost 1 base, J lost 6 bases, and 15 bases lay in between. The germline V gene encodes CDR1 LGHNA and CDR2 YNFKEQ. The CDR3 has 15 amino acids. In DNA form, the CDR3 reads TGTGCCAGCAGCCAAGGAAATACAGGGCCAGCTGAAGCTTTCTTT. It is translated as CASSQGNTGPAEAFF.

The chain is built from TRBV5-1 and TRBJ2-1; TRBD2 agrees at 9 bases. CDR1 and CDR2 (germline): SGHRS, YFSETQ. J was trimmed by 3 bases and V by 5 bases; bases with no gene match: 6. The CDR3 length is 15 residues. The CDR3 spells CASRYGGGDYNEQFF. DNA of the CDR3: TGCGCCAGCAGGTACGGCGGGGGGGACTACAATGAGCAGTTCTTC.

The gene calls are TRBV5-6 and TRBJ1-2; 8 nucleotides match TRBD1. V lost 5 bases, J lost 1 base, and 7 bases stayed unmatched. This CDR3 has 15 residues. Germline V lookup: CDR1 SGHDT, CDR2 YYEEEE. In DNA, the CDR3 is TGTGCCAGCAGACCCGGGACAGGTGTTAACTATGGCTACACCTTC. Protein sequence: CASRPGTGVNYGYTF.

Details on this clone: Within the sample, other DNA sequences also encode this same CDR3. The CDR3 sequence is CASSSPYEQYF. The CDR3 DNA reads as TGTGCCAGCAGCTCTCCTTACGAGCAGTACTTC. The chain links TRBV5-6 to TRBJ2-7; D uncertain. There are 11 residues in the CDR3. The ends were cut back, 3 bases at V and 4 bases at J, with 5 bases in the middle. The germline V gene has CDR1 SGHDT and CDR2 YYEEEE.

The CDR3: CASSLDRKRGEQFF. The CDR3 nucleotides read TGTGCCAGCAGCTTAGACAGGAAAAGGGGTGAGCAGTTCTTC. The rearrangement uses TRBV7-8 and TRBJ2-1, with D possibly being TRBD1 (5 bases). CDR1 and CDR2 (germline): SGHVS, FQNEAQ. The CDR3 sequence is 14 residues long. V gave up 1 base and J gave up 9 bases, with 13 bases separating them.

This clone was observed a single time. The V and J genes are TRBV7-3 and TRBJ2-3; TRBD2 matches at 9 bases. This CDR3 is built from 15 residues. The V and J ends lost 5 bases and 2 bases, in that order; junction bases with no gene match: 5. Germline V gives CDR1 SGHTA, CDR2 FQGTGA. The CDR3 is CASSLRGGATDTQYF. As DNA, the CDR3 is TGTGCCAGCAGCCTCCGCGGGGGGGCCACAGATACGCAGTATTTT.

The chain joins TRBV5-1 to TRBJ1-1; 7 nucleotides match TRBD1. This CDR3 is 14 amino acids long. CDR1 and CDR2 (germline): SGHRS, YFSETQ. The trim removed 0 bases at V and 8 bases at J, leaving 7 bases unmatched. The CDR3 spells CASSLAFGTEEAFF. The CDR3 DNA is TGCGCCAGCAGCTTGGCCTTTGGGACAGAGGAAGCTTTCTTT. The whole variable domain, filled in from reference TRBV5-1 and TRBJ1-1, reads KAGVTQTPRYLIKTRGQQVTLSCSPISGHRSVSWYQQTPGQGLQFLFEYFSETQRNKGNFPGRFSGRQFSNSRSEMNVSTLELGDSALYLCASSLAFGTEEAFFGQGTRLTVV.

The chain employs TRBV5-1 and TRBJ2-3, with 11 bases aligning to TRBD2. The CDR3 runs 16 residues. Germline CDR1 SGHRS, CDR2 YFSETQ. V gave up 4 bases and J gave up 4 bases; unmatched junction bases: 8. CDR3 coding DNA: TGCGCCAGCAGCACCCGGACTAGCGGGCGCCCAGATACGCAGTATTTT. Translating it yields CASSTRTSGRPDTQYF. Together with reference TRBV5-1 and TRBJ2-3, the CDR3 gives the full variable domain: KAGVTQTPRYLIKTRGQQVTLSCSPISGHRSVSWYQQTPGQGLQFLFEYFSETQRNKGNFPGRFSGRQFSNSRSEMNVSTLELGDSALYLCASSTRTSGRPDTQYFGPGTRLTVL.

This sequence joins TRBV7-3 and TRBJ2-7; 7 positions agree with TRBD1. V was pared by 2 bases and J by 4 bases, with 8 bases of the junction left unmatched. CDR1 is SGHTA and CDR2 is FQGTGA in the germline V gene. This CDR3 has 15 residues. The CDR3, as DNA: TGTGCCAGCAGCTTATGGGCCCAGGGGGTATACGAGCAGTACTTC. Its translation: CASSLWAQGVYEQYF.